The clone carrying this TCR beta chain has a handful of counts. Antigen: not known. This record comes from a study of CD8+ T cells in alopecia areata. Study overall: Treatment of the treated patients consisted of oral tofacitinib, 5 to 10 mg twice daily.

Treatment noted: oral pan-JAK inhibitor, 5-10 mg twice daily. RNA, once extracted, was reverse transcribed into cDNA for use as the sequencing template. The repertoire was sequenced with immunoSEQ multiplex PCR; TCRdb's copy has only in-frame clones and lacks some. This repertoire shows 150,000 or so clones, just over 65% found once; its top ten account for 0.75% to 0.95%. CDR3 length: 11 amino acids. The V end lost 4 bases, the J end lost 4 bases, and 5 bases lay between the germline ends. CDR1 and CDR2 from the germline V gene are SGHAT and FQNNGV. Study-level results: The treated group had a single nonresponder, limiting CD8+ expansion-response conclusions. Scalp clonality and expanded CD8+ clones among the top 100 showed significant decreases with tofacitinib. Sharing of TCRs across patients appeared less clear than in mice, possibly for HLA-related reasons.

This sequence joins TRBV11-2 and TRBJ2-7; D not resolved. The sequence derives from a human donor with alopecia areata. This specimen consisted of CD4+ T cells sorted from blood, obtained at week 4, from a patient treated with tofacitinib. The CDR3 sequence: CASSSLYEQYF. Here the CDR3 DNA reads TGTGCCAGCAGCTCTTTATACGAGCAGTACTTC.